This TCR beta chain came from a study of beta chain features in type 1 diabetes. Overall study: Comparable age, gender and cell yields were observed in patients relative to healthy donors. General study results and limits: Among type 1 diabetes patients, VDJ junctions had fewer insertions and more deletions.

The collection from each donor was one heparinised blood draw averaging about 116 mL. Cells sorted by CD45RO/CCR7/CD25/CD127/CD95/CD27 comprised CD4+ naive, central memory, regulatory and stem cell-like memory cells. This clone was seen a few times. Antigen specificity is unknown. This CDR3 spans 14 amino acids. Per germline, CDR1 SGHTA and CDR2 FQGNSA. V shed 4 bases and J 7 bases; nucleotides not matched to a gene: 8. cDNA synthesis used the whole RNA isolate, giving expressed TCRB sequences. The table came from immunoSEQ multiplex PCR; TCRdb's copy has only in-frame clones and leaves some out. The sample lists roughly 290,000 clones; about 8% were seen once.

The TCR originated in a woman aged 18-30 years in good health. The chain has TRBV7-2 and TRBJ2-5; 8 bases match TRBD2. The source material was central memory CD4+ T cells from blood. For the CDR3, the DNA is TGTGCCAGCAGCTCGGGGGGGTCTGTAGGGACCCAGTACTTC. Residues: CASSSGGSVGTQYF.